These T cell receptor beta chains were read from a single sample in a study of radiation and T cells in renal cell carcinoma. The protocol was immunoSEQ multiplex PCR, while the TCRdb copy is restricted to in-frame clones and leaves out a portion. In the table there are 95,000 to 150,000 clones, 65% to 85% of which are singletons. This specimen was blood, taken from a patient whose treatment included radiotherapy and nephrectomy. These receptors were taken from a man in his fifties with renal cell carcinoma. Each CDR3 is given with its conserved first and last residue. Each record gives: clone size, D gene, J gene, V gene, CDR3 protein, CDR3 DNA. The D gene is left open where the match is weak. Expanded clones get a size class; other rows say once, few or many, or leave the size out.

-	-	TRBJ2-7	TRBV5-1	CASSGAGAYEQYF	TGCGCCAGCAGCGGGGCAGGAGCCTACGAGCAGTACTTC
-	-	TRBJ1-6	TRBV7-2	CASSGGTGSSYNSPLHF	TGTGCCAGCAGCGGGGGGACGGGGAGCTCCTATAATTCACCCCTCCACTTT
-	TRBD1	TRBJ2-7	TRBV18	CASSPQGALYEQYF	TGTGCCAGCTCACCACAGGGGGCGCTGTACGAGCAGTACTTC
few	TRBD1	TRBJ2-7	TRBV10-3	CAISQPGQGVYEQYF	TGTGCCATCAGTCAGCCGGGACAGGGAGTTTACGAGCAGTACTTC
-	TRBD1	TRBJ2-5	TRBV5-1	CASSLLQGQETQYF	TGCGCCAGCAGCCTACTACAGGGGCAAGAGACCCAGTACTTC
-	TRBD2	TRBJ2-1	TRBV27	CASSFDGRLAGYNEQFF	TGTGCCAGCAGTTTTGATGGGCGACTAGCGGGGTACAATGAGCAGTTCTTC
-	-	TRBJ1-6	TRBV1	CRGQGSSYNSPLHF	TGCAGAGGACAGGGGAGCTCCTATAATTCACCCCTCCACTTT
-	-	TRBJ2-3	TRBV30	CAWSGASTDTQYF	TGTGCCTGGAGCGGTGCTAGCACAGATACGCAGTATTTT
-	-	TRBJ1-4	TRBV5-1	CASSRDRGLEKLFF	TGCGCCAGCAGCCGAGACAGAGGCCTTGAAAAACTGTTTTTT
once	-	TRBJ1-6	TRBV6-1	CASSEHETMTSPLHF	TGTGCCAGCAGTGAACATGAGACAATGACTTCACCCCTCCACTTT
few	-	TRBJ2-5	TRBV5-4	CASSLEWQGRETQYF	TGTGCCAGCAGCTTGGAGTGGCAGGGAAGGGAGACCCAGTACTTC